This T cell receptor beta chain was captured by sequencing in a study of blood T cell repertoires in COVID-19. Overall study: Material from acute and convalescent COVID-19 was sourced from the United States, Italy and Spain.

Trimming took 6 bases from V and 4 from J, leaving 8 bases between them. Germline V gene lookup returns CDR1 SEHNR and CDR2 FQNEAQ (reference sequence). CDR3 length equals 12 residues. As originally analysed: By means of reference gene primer amplification, nucleated cell counts were estimated. TCRdb's table, derived via immunoSEQ multiplex PCR, lists solely in-frame clones and lacks some. That table gives V, J and clone size, and the DNA gave D and trimming. The table lists about 100,000 clones, 80% to 90% of them singletons. A single count supports this clone. The rearrangement links TRBV7-9 to TRBJ2-3, with D maybe TRBD2 (5 bases). This TCR was recovered from a man aged 40-49 years with active or convalescent COVID-19. The sequencing sample was made of peripheral blood. The CDR3 loop reads CASREASDTQYF. The DNA of the CDR3 is TGTGCCAGCAGGGAGGCTTCAGATACGCAGTATTTT.